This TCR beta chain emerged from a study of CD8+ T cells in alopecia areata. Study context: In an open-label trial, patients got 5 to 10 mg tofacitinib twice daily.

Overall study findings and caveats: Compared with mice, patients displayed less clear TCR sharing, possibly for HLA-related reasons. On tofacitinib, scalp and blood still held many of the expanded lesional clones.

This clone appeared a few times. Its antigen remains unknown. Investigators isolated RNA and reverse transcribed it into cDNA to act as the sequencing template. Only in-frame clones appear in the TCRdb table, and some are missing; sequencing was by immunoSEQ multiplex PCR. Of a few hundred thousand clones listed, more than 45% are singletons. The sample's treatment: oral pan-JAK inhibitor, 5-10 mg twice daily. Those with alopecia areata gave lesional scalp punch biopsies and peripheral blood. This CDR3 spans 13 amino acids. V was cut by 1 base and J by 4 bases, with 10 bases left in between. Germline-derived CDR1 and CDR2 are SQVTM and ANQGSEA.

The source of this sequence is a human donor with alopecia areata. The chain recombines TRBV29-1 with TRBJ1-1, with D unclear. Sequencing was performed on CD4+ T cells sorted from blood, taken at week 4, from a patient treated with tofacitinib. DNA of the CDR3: TGCAGCGTTGAAGGTCAATGGGGCACTGAAGCTTTCTTT. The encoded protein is CSVEGQWGTEAFF.